One sample yielded the 32 T cell receptor beta chains listed below, sequenced in a study of blood T cell repertoires in COVID-19. Clones were read by immunoSEQ multiplex PCR, and TCRdb kept only the in-frame ones, dropping some. This sample yields 16,000 or so clones, of which roughly nine tenths are seen a single time; about 9.4% belongs to the top ten. The sequencing input was peripheral blood. These receptors were obtained from a man older than 75 with acute or convalescent COVID-19.

The rearrangement links TRBV18 to TRBJ2-7; 9 nucleotides line up with TRBD1. The trim removed 5 bases at V and 2 bases at J, leaving 10 bases unmatched. There are 16 residues in the CDR3. The V gene's germline CDR1 is KGHSH and CDR2 LQKENI. Written as DNA, the CDR3 is TGTGCCAGCTCATTACTTCCCGGGACAGGGACCTACGAGCAGTACTTC. It translates to CASSLLPGTGTYEQYF.

The V and J genes are TRBV24-1 and TRBJ2-7, with TRBD1 matching 8 bases. This CDR3 has 15 amino acids. Looked up from germline, CDR1 is KGHDR and CDR2 is SFDVKD. With 3 bases clipped from V and 6 bases from J, the junction kept 9 bases outside the gene matches. CDR3: CATSDPRTGKSEQYF. CDR3 nucleotides: TGTGCCACCAGTGATCCTCGGACAGGGAAGAGCGAGCAGTACTTC.

The chain employs TRBV18 and TRBJ1-5; unclear D gene. Trimming shortened V by 3 bases and J by 1 base, and 13 bases separated the two germline ends. Germline V gene data show CDR1 as KGHSH and CDR2 as LQKENI. The CDR3 is 16 residues long. The CDR3 DNA follows: TGTGCCAGCTCACCGGCGGGCCCGGGGAGCAATCAGCCCCAGCATTTT. Translating it yields CASSPAGPGSNQPQHF.

This chain connects TRBV3-1 (or the pseudogene TRBV3-2) to TRBJ2-5, with D possibly being TRBD2 (7 bases). The CDR3 runs to 14 residues. Trimming shortened V by 7 bases and J by 3 bases, and 15 bases separated the two germline ends. Germline CDR1 LGHDT, CDR2 YNNKEL (reference sequence). The CDR3 is CASTRGGGEETQYF. The CDR3 nucleotides read TGTGCCAGCACCCGGGGAGGGGGAGAAGAGACCCAGTACTTC.

The chain is built from TRBV30 and TRBJ2-3; 8 nucleotides align to TRBD2. After removal of 6 bases from V and 4 bases from J, the junction contained 12 bases not matched to a gene. Germline V gives CDR1 GTSNPN, CDR2 SVGIG (reference sequence). CDR3 length: 15 residues. The CDR3 loop reads CACHPPRGDPDTQYF. CDR3 in DNA: TGTGCCTGCCACCCCCCGCGGGGGGATCCAGATACGCAGTATTTT.

The chain links TRBV19 to TRBJ1-2; 7 nucleotides align to TRBD1. This CDR3 is built from 14 residues. Germline CDR1 is LNHDA and CDR2 is SQIVND (reference sequence). With 3 bases clipped from V and 4 bases from J, the junction kept 5 bases outside the gene matches. The CDR3 nucleotides read TGTGCCAGTAGTATCGGGACAGCCCGCTATGGCTACACCTTC. Its protein product is CASSIGTARYGYTF.

This sequence joins TRBV10-2 and TRBJ2-3, with 8 bases identical to TRBD2. Losses at the gene ends were 4 bases for V and 4 bases for J; bases not matched to a gene: 7. The germline CDR1 and CDR2 sequences are WSHSY and SAAADI. The CDR3 covers 15 residues. The CDR3 loop reads CASSGVAGLADTQYF. Here the CDR3 DNA reads TGCGCCAGCAGTGGGGTAGCGGGGTTAGCAGATACGCAGTATTTT.

The gene calls are TRBV5-1 and TRBJ2-5, with 7 bases aligning to TRBD2. This CDR3 comprises 15 residues. The V segment lost 0 bases and the J segment 2 bases; nucleotides outside the gene matches: 4. Germline CDR1 is SGHRS and CDR2 is YFSETQ. CDR3 nucleotide sequence: TGCGCCAGCAGCTTGGGCGGGGGAGATCAAGAGACCCAGTACTTC. Residues: CASSLGGGDQETQYF.

V usage is TRBV7-3 and J usage is TRBJ1-6; 9 positions agree with TRBD1. Trimming removed 5 bases from V and 9 bases from J; junction bases left unmatched: 23. The CDR3 length is 20 residues. Germline V gene data show CDR1 as SGHTA and CDR2 as FQGTGA. Here the CDR3 DNA reads TGTGCCAGCAGCGAAAGGGAGGGTACAGGGGGCTTCCCGGGGGTTTCACCCCTCCACTTT. Its protein is CASSEREGTGGFPGVSPLHF.

This clone has only one observation. The V and J genes are TRBV5-1 and TRBJ2-1; the D gene is possibly TRBD1 (6 bases). The CDR3 loop spans 14 amino acids. V was clipped by 5 bases and J by 4 bases, with 13 bases between them. CDR1 SGHRS and CDR2 YFSETQ come from the germline V gene. The CDR3 loop reads CASRSGAGYNEQFF. CDR3 coding DNA: TGCGCCAGCAGATCAGGGGCGGGTTACAATGAGCAGTTCTTC. The full variable domain, with the rest looked up from reference TRBV5-1 and TRBJ2-1, is KAGVTQTPRYLIKTRGQQVTLSCSPISGHRSVSWYQQTPGQGLQFLFEYFSETQRNKGNFPGRFSGRQFSNSRSEMNVSTLELGDSALYLCASRSGAGYNEQFFGPGTRLTVL.

This clone showed up just a few times. The chain employs TRBV25-1 and TRBJ2-7; D ambiguous. The germline V gene has CDR1 MGHDK and CDR2 SYGVNS. This CDR3 contains 12 residues. V lost 4 bases and J 7 bases, leaving 11 bases between the germline ends. CDR3 DNA: TGTGCCAGCAGTGCAGGTCCCAGGGAGCAGTACTTC. Translated: CASSAGPREQYF.

V gene TRBV6-1 combines with J gene TRBJ1-5; D gene uncertain. The CDR3 is 13 amino acids. The V gene's germline CDR1 is MNHNS and CDR2 SASEGT. V was trimmed by 1 base and J by 10 bases, leaving 11 bases between them. CDR3 DNA sequence: TGTGCCAGCAGTGAAGTCGGAGAGAGTCCCCAGCATTTT. The encoded protein is CASSEVGESPQHF.

The chain is built from TRBV19 and TRBJ1-2; D ambiguous. V shed 1 base and J shed 2 bases, with 5 bases lying between them. This CDR3 contains 13 residues. Germline lookup yields CDR1 LNHDA and CDR2 SQIVND (reference sequence). CDR3 residues: CASSIGENYGYTF. The CDR3 DNA sequence: TGTGCCAGTAGTATAGGGGAGAACTATGGCTACACCTTC.

This rearrangement joins TRBV6-5 to TRBJ2-2; no clear D. Between the trimmed V and J ends, which lost 0 bases and 0 bases, there was a span of 8 bases. The CDR3 length is 16 residues. CDR1 and CDR2 from the germline V gene are MNHEY and SVGAGI. CDR3 nucleotides: TGTGCCAGCAGTTACTCCGGGTCCGCGAACACCGGGGAGCTGTTTTTT. It yields the protein CASSYSGSANTGELFF.

This clone has a handful of counts. The chain combines TRBV6-1 with TRBJ1-5; D remains ambiguous. The V gene's germline CDR1 is MNHNS and CDR2 SASEGT. V lost 0 bases, J lost 4 bases, and 10 bases lay in between. This CDR3 is built from 15 residues. CDR3: CASSEAPAGNQPQHF. In nucleotides, the CDR3 is TGTGCCAGCAGTGAAGCGCCGGCCGGGAATCAGCCCCAGCATTTT.

The chain has TRBV12-3 or TRBV12-4 and TRBJ1-1; D is unresolved. Trimming removed 6 bases from V and 5 bases from J, with 13 bases in between. There are 13 residues in the CDR3. CDR3 sequence: CASSRTGVTEAFF. DNA for the CDR3: TGTGCCAGCAGCCGGACCGGGGTTACTGAAGCTTTCTTT.

This clone occurred once. V is TRBV6-5 and J is TRBJ1-4; maybe TRBD1 (5 bases). The CDR3 contains 15 residues. V dropped 7 bases and J dropped 3 bases, with 15 bases sitting between them. Germline V CDR1 and CDR2: MNHEY, SVGAGI. The CDR3 DNA is TGTGCCAGCACCGCCGGGGGGGGAGCTAATGAAAAACTGTTTTTT. It encodes CASTAGGGANEKLFF.

CDR3 in DNA: TGTGCCAGCAGCTTAGGGACTAGCAGGAGGGGAGATACGCAGTATTTT. This gives the protein CASSLGTSRRGDTQYF. This rearrangement joins TRBV7-6 to TRBJ2-3; TRBD2 matches at 8 bases. Trimming at V came to 1 base and at J to 5 bases, leaving 8 bases not matched to a gene. CDR1 SGHVS and CDR2 FNYEAQ come from the germline V gene. This CDR3 has 16 residues.

This sequence joins TRBV19 and TRBJ2-5; possibly TRBD1 for D (6 bases). The CDR3 consists of 15 residues. Germline lookup yields CDR1 LNHDA and CDR2 SQIVND (reference sequence). Deletions cut 7 bases from V and 5 bases from J, with 20 bases between. The CDR3 spells CASTPRFGTLETQYF. The CDR3 coding sequence is TGTGCCAGTACCCCCCGCTTTGGGACACTTGAGACCCAGTACTTC.

V and J are TRBV3-1 (or the pseudogene TRBV3-2) and TRBJ2-2; D is uncertain. V gave up 2 bases and J gave up 0 bases, with 7 bases separating them. The CDR3 extends over 15 amino acids. Germline V lookup: CDR1 LGHDT, CDR2 YNNKEL (reference sequence). The CDR3 DNA sequence: TGTGCCAGCAGCCAACCACACGCGAACACCGGGGAGCTGTTTTTT. The encoded protein is CASSQPHANTGELFF.

The chain uses TRBV24-1 and TRBJ1-2; D is possibly TRBD1 (5 bases). V shed 4 bases and J shed 4 bases, with 15 bases lying between them. From germline, CDR1 is KGHDR and CDR2 SFDVKD. The CDR3 is 15 amino acids. CDR3 amino acids: CATSDSTETRYGYTF. For the CDR3, the DNA is TGTGCCACCAGTGACTCGACAGAGACTCGCTATGGCTACACCTTC.

The chain joins TRBV11-2 to TRBJ2-1; 10 bases align to TRBD1. CDR1 is SGHAT, CDR2 FQNNGV, per germline. V was pared by 0 bases and J by 9 bases, with 5 bases of the junction left unmatched. The CDR3 is made up of 15 amino acids. The CDR3 sequence is CASSLEGQGRGEQFF. Written as DNA, the CDR3 is TGTGCCAGCAGCTTAGAGGGACAGGGGAGGGGTGAGCAGTTCTTC.

This chain connects TRBV7-2 to TRBJ1-5; TRBD1 might be the D (6 bases). The CDR3 consists of 15 residues. Germline V gene lookup returns CDR1 SGHTA and CDR2 FQGNSA. Between the trimmed V and J ends, which lost 0 bases and 4 bases, there was a span of 10 bases. CDR3 sequence reads: CASSLAGQLNQPQHF. For the CDR3, the DNA is TGTGCCAGCAGCTTAGCAGGACAGCTAAATCAGCCCCAGCATTTT.

The chain combines TRBV11-1 with TRBJ2-5; 9 bases are shared with TRBD2. Germline assignment: CDR1 SGHAT and CDR2 FQDESV (reference sequence). The CDR3 runs 14 residues. Trimming at V came to 1 base and at J to 4 bases, leaving 1 base not matched to a gene. The chain's CDR3 is CASSLGLAVETQYF. CDR3 nucleotides: TGTGCCAGCAGCTTAGGACTAGCGGTAGAGACCCAGTACTTC.

The CDR3 nucleotides are TGCAGCGTTGTAAACTTTCTGACTAGCGGGGGCTATCTCTCCTACGAGCAGTACTTC. Encoded protein: CSVVNFLTSGGYLSYEQYF. The chain links TRBV29-1 to TRBJ2-7; TRBD2 matches at 12 bases. Per germline, CDR1 SQVTM and CDR2 ANQGSEA. The CDR3 length is 19 residues. Losses at the gene ends were 4 bases for V and 0 bases for J; bases not matched to a gene: 16.

The CDR3 here is CASSLEGQGASNEQFF. CDR3 nucleotide sequence: TGTGCCAGCAGCTTGGAGGGGCAGGGGGCGAGCAATGAGCAGTTCTTC. The V and J genes are TRBV5-5 and TRBJ2-1; TRBD1 agrees at 8 bases. From germline, CDR1 is SGHKS and CDR2 YYEKEE (reference sequence). The junction had 8 bases not matched to a gene; V was cut back by 0 bases and J by 6 bases. The CDR3 sequence is 16 residues long.

The gene calls are TRBV30 and TRBJ2-7, with 9 bases lining up with TRBD1. The CDR3 is 14 amino acids. V shed 1 base, J shed 6 bases, and the junction held 7 bases outside the gene matches. Germline loops: CDR1 GTSNPN, CDR2 SVGIG (reference sequence). The CDR3 nucleotides are TGTGCCTGGAGTGGGGGGACAGGGTTTTCCGAGCAGTACTTC. Its translation: CAWSGGTGFSEQYF.

This rearrangement joins TRBV27 to TRBJ1-1; a weak D match, TRBD1 (5 bases). Deletions cut 5 bases from V and 2 bases from J, with 12 bases between. This CDR3 comprises 14 residues. Germline CDR1 MNHEY, CDR2 SMNVEV (reference sequence). The CDR3 DNA sequence: TGTGCCAGCAGTGGAGGGGCGGGTAACACTGAAGCTTTCTTT. Translation gives CASSGGAGNTEAFF.

The chain uses TRBV12-3 or TRBV12-4 and TRBJ1-5; D remains ambiguous. There are 13 residues in the CDR3. The ends were cut back, 3 bases at V and 1 base at J, with 4 bases in the middle. CDR3 nucleotide sequence: TGTGCCAGCAGTTTTGAGAGCAATCAGCCCCAGCATTTT. This sequence encodes CASSFESNQPQHF.

The chain couples TRBV19 to TRBJ2-5, with D tentatively TRBD1 (6 bases). Trimming stripped 4 bases from V and 2 bases from J, with 11 bases between. Germline CDR1 is LNHDA and CDR2 is SQIVND (reference sequence). This CDR3 has 14 amino acids. The CDR3 DNA reads TGTGCCAGTAGTACCCAGACAGGACAAGAGACCCAGTACTTC. It encodes CASSTQTGQETQYF.

The V gene is TRBV6-2 or TRBV6-3, the J gene TRBJ2-1; D might be TRBD2 (5 bases). CDR3 length: 13 residues. In germline, CDR1 is MNHEY, CDR2 SVGEGT. V lost 5 bases to trimming and J lost 4 bases, with 9 bases between them. The CDR3 bases are TGTGCCAGCAGTCAGGACTCTTACAATGAGCAGTTCTTC. This sequence encodes CASSQDSYNEQFF.

The chain's CDR3 is CATSDFAGNYGYTF. CDR3 in DNA: TGTGCCACCAGTGATTTTGCGGGTAACTATGGCTACACCTTC. The chain has TRBV24-1 and TRBJ1-2; D call uncertain. The ends were cut back, 1 base at V and 1 base at J, with 6 bases in the middle. Germline-derived CDR1 and CDR2 are KGHDR and SFDVKD. The CDR3 runs 14 residues.